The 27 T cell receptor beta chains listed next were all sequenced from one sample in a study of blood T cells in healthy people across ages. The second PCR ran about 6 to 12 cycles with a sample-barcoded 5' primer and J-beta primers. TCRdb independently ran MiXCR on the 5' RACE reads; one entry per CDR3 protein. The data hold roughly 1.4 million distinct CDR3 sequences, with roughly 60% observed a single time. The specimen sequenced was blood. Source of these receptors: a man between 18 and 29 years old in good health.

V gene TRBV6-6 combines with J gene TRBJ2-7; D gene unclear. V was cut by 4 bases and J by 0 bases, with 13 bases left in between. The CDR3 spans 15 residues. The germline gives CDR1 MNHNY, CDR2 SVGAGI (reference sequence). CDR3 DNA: TGTGCCAGCAGTTCCGTCGGTCTCCGCTCCTACGAGCAGTACTTC. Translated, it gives CASSSVGLRSYEQYF.

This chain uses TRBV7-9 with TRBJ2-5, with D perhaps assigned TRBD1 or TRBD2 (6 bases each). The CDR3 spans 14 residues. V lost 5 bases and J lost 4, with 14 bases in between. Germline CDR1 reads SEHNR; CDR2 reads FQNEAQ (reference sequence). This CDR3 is CASSPLQGLETQYF. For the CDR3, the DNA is TGTGCCAGCAGCCCCCTACAGGGACTAGAGACCCAGTACTTC.

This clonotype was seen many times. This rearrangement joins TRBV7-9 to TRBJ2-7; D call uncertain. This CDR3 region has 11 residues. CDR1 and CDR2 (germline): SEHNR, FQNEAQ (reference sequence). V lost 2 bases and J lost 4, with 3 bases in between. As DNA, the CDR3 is TGTGCCAGCAGCTTACAGTACGAGCAGTACTTC. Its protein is CASSLQYEQYF.

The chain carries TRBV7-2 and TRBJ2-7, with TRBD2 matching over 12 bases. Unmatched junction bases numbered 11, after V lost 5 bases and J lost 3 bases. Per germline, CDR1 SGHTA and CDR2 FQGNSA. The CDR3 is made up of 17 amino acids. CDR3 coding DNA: TGTGCCAGCAGCGAGAGACTAGCGGGAGTAGTCCACTACGAGCAGTACTTC. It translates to CASSERLAGVVHYEQYF.

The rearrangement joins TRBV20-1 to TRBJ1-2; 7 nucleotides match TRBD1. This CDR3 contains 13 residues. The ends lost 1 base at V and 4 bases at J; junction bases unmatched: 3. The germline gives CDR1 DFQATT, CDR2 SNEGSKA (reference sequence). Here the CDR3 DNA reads TGCAGTGCTAGAGCGGGACAGATCTATGGCTACACCTTC. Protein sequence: CSARAGQIYGYTF.

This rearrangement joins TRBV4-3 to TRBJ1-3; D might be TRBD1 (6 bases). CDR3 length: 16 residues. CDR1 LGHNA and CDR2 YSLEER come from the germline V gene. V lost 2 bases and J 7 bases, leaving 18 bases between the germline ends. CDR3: CASSQTLGTSDNTIYF. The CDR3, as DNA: TGCGCCAGCAGCCAAACCCTTGGGACATCGGACAACACCATATATTTT.

This CDR3 reads CASSQEGAGGYNEQFF. The CDR3 nucleotides read TGCGCCAGCAGCCAAGAAGGAGCGGGAGGGTACAATGAGCAGTTCTTC. V and J are TRBV4-1 and TRBJ2-1; 10 nucleotides agree with TRBD2. CDR3 length equals 16 residues. Germline V gives CDR1 MGHRA, CDR2 YSYEKL. The junction had 3 bases not matched to a gene; V was cut back by 0 bases and J by 4 bases.

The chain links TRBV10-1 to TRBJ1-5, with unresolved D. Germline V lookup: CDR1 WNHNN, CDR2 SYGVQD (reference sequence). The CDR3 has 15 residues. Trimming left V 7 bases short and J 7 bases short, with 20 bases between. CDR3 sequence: CASMDPVAGEQPQHF. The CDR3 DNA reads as TGCGCCAGCATGGATCCGGTCGCGGGCGAACAGCCCCAGCATTTT.

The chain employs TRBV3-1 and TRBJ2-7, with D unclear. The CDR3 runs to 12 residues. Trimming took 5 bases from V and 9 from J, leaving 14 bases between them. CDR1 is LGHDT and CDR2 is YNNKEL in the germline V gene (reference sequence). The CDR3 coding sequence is TGTGCCAGCAGCTTAGATATCGGCGTGCAGTACTTC. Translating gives CASSLDIGVQYF.

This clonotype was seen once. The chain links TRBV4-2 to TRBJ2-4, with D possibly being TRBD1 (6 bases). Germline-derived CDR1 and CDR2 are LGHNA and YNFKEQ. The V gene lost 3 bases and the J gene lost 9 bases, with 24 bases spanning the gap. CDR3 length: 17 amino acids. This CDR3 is CASSQPTAAQGDAIQYF. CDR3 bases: TGTGCCAGCAGCCAGCCCACCGCGGCACAGGGTGACGCCATTCAGTACTTC.

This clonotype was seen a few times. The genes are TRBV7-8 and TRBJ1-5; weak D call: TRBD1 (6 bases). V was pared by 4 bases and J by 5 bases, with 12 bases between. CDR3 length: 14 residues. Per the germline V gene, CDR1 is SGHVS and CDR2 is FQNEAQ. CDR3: CASSSGQLDQPQHF. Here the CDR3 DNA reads TGTGCCAGCAGCTCCGGACAGTTGGATCAGCCCCAGCATTTT.

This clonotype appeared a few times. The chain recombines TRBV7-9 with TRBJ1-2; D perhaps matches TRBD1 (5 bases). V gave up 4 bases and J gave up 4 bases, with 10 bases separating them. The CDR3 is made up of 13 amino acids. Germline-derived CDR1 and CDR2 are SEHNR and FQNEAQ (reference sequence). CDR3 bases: TGTGCCAGCAGCTCTCAACAGGTCTATGGCTACACCTTC. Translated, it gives CASSSQQVYGYTF.

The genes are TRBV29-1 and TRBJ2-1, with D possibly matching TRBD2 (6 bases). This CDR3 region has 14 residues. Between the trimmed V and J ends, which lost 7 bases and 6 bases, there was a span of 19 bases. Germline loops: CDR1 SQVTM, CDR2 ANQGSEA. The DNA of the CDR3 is TGCAGCGCCTCTTCTCGCCGGGGGTTCAATGAGCAGTTCTTC. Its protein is CSASSRRGFNEQFF.

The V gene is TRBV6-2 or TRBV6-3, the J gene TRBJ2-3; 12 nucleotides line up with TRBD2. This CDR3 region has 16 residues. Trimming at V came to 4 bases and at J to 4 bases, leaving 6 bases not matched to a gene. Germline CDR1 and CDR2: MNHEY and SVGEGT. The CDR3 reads CASSSGLAGRADTQYF. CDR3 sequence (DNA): TGTGCCAGCAGTTCCGGACTAGCGGGAAGGGCAGATACGCAGTATTTT.

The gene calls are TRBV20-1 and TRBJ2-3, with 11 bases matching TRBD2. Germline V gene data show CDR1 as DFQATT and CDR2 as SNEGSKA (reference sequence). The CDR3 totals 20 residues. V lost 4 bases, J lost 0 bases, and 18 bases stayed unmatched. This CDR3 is CSANQLAGEQPPPSTDTQYF. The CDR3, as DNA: TGCAGTGCTAACCAACTAGCGGGGGAACAACCACCCCCTAGCACAGATACGCAGTATTTT.

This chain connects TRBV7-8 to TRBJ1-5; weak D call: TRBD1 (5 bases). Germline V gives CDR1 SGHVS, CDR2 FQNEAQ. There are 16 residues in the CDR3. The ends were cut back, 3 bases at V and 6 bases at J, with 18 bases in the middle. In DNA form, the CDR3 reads TGTGCCAGCAGCTTGGGAGGGGTCCAGGGAACTCAGCCCCAGCATTTT. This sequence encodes CASSLGGVQGTQPQHF.

Here the CDR3 DNA reads TGTGCCAGCAGCGATTTACCGTCCTACGAGCAGTACTTC. It specifies CASSDLPSYEQYF. The chain carries TRBV27 and TRBJ2-7; D not certain. CDR1 and CDR2 from the germline V gene are MNHEY and SMNVEV (reference sequence). The CDR3 sequence is 13 residues long. V lost 6 bases, J lost 1 base, and 10 bases lay in between.

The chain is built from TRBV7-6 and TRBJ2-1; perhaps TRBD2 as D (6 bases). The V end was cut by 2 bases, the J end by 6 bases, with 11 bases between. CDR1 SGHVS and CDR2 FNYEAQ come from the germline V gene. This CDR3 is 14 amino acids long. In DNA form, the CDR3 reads TGTGCCAGCAGCTTAAGGGACTCCACCAATGAGCAGTTCTTC. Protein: CASSLRDSTNEQFF.

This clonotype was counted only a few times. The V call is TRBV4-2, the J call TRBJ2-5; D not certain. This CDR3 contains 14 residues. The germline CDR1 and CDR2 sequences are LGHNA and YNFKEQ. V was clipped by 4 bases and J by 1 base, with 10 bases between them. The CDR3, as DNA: TGTGCCAGCAGCCCCACGGCACCCCAAGAGACCCAGTACTTC. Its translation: CASSPTAPQETQYF.

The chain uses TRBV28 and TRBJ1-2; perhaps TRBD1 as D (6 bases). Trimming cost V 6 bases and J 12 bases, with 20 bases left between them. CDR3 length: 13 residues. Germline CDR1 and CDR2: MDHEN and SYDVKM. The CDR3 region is CASSPGQSLGDTF. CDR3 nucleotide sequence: TGTGCCAGCAGCCCTGGACAGTCCCTTGGAGACACCTTC.

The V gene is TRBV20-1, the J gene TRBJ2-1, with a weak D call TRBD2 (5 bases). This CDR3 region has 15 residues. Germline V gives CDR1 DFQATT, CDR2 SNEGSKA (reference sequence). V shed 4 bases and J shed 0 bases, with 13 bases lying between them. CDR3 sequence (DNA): TGCAGTGCTATCGAGCGGCCTAGCTCCTACAATGAGCAGTTCTTC. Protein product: CSAIERPSSYNEQFF.

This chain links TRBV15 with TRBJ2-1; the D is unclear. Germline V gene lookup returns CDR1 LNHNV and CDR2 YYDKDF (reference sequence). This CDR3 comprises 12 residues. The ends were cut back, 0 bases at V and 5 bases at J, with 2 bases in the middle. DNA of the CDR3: TGTGCCACCAGCAGAGAGAACAATGAGCAGTTCTTC. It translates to CATSRENNEQFF.

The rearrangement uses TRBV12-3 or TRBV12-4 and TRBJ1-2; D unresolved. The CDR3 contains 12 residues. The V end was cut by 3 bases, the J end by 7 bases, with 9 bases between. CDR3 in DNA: TGTGCCAGCAGTTTCCATGGGGTTGGCTACACCTTC. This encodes CASSFHGVGYTF.

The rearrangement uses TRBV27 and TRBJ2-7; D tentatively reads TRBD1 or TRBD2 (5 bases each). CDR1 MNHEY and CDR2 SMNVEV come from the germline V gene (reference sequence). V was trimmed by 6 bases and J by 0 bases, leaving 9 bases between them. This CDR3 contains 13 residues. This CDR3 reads CASRIGGSYEQYF. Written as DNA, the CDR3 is TGTGCCAGCAGAATTGGGGGCTCCTACGAGCAGTACTTC.

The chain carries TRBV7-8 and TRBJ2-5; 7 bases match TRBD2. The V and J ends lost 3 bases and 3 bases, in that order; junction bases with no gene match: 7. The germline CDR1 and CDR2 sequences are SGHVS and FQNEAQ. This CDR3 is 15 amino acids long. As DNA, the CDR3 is TGTGCCAGCAGCTTTACGAGGGAGGGCGAAGAGACCCAGTACTTC. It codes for CASSFTREGEETQYF.

The CDR3 sequence is CASSLAGTTNNEQFF. In DNA, the CDR3 is TGTGCCAGCAGTTTAGCCGGGACTACTAACAATGAGCAGTTCTTC. The genes are TRBV12-3 or TRBV12-4 and TRBJ2-1; 7 positions match TRBD2. CDR3 size: 15 residues. After removal of 0 bases from V and 5 bases from J, the junction contained 4 bases not matched to a gene.

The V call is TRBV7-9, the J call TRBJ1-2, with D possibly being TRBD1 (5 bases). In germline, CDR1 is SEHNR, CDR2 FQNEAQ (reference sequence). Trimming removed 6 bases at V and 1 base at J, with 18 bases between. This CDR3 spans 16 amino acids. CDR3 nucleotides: TGTGCCAGCAGTGAATACCCGGGACCCTATAACTATGGCTACACCTTC. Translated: CASSEYPGPYNYGYTF.